These T cell receptor beta chains were read from a single sample in a study of T cell repertoires in cytomegalovirus infection. TCRdb re-called the reads through MiXCR, storing one row per CDR3 protein. The sample comprises about 210,000 distinct CDR3 sequences, around 6.4% of which are singletons, and 5.5% to 6.5% rests with the top ten. Material for sequencing was PBMCs. Receptor source: a human donor in good health (CMV status not recorded). Some clones in this sample may be carry-over from other donors' samples. Each CDR3 is given with its conserved first and last residue. The D gene is left open where the match is weak. Some rows mark clone size as missing; the rest say once, few, many or name a class of expanded clone.

TRBV7-2	many	TRBJ1-4	-	TGTGCCAGCAGTTACGACCGGGGTAATGAAAAACTGTTTTTT	CASSYDRGNEKLFF
TRBV20-1	many	TRBJ1-5	-	TGCAGTGCTAGCATTTTCCAGGGCGACAATGGCAATCAGCCCCAGCATTTT	CSASIFQGDNGNQPQHF
TRBV30	many	TRBJ2-2	-	TGTGCCTGGAGTGGCACCGGGGAGCTGTTTTTT	CAWSGTGELFF
TRBV6-2/TRBV6-3	many	TRBJ1-5	-	TGTGCCAGCGGGCAGAATCAGCCCCAGCATTTT	CASGQNQPQHF
TRBV6-1	many	TRBJ1-1	-	TGTGCCAGCATGGGCCGATCGGGCACTGAAGCTTTCTTT	CASMGRSGTEAFF
TRBV20-1	few	TRBJ2-4	-	TGCAGCCAGGACACTACCAAAAACATTCAGTACTTC	CSQDTTKNIQYF
TRBV5-1	-	TRBJ2-2	-	TGCGCCAGCAGCTTGGGGCAGGACGGGGAGCTGTTTTTT	CASSLGQDGELFF
TRBV25-1	many	TRBJ1-2	-	TGTGCCAGCAGTGACAGGATCTATGCGGGCTACACCTTC	CASSDRIYAGYTF
TRBV7-2	many	TRBJ2-3	TRBD1	TGTGCCAGCAGCGTTACAGGGGGTACGCAGTATTTT	CASSVTGGTQYF
TRBV5-6	-	TRBJ1-2	-	TGTGCCAGCAGCTTGGAGGCACGGGACTCTCGGGGCTATGGCTACACCTTC	CASSLEARDSRGYGYTF
TRBV6-2/TRBV6-3	many	TRBJ1-5	-	TGTGCCAGCAGTTACTCGAAGACTGTGGGGTCAAATCAGCCCCAGCATTTT	CASSYSKTVGSNQPQHF
TRBV7-2	many	TRBJ1-1	-	TGTGCCAGCAGCTTAGTCGGTGGGAACACTGAAGCTTTCTTT	CASSLVGGNTEAFF
TRBV7-2	many	TRBJ2-2	TRBD2	TGTGCCAGCAGCCCTAGCGGGGGTCTAATGTGGACCGGGGAGCTGTTTTTT	CASSPSGGLMWTGELFF
TRBV20-1	many	TRBJ1-3	-	TGCAGTGCTAGAGATCGACGGGCAGCAGGAAACACCATATATTTT	CSARDRRAAGNTIYF
TRBV7-2	many	TRBJ2-7	TRBD2	TGTGCCAGCAGCTTGGGACTAGCGGGGGGGATCCACGAGCAGTACTTC	CASSLGLAGGIHEQYF
TRBV14	many	TRBJ2-7	-	TGTGCCAGCAGCCACTCGGGAGCCTACGAGCAGTACTTC	CASSHSGAYEQYF
TRBV6-2/TRBV6-3	many	TRBJ1-2	-	TGTGCCAGCAGTTACGTAAAAGACAGCAGAAACTATGGCTACACCTTC	CASSYVKDSRNYGYTF
TRBV23-1	few	TRBJ1-2	-	TGCGCCAGCAGTCAATTTCAAGCGGCCTTTAACTATGGCTACACCTTC	CASSQFQAAFNYGYTF
TRBV29-1	-	TRBJ2-1	TRBD2	TGCAGCGTTGAGGGTAGCGGGGGGGCCTACAATGAGCAGTTCTTC	CSVEGSGGAYNEQFF
TRBV28	many	TRBJ2-5	-	TGTGCCAGCAGTTTGGTGGGCCCCCGGGGGCAAGAGACCCAGTACTTC	CASSLVGPRGQETQYF